The present TCR beta chain was sequenced within a study of blood T cells in healthy people across ages. This clonotype was picked up many times. The V gene lost 2 bases and the J gene lost 1 base, with 8 bases spanning the gap. The CDR3 has 14 amino acids. CDR1 is MDHEN and CDR2 is SYDVKM in the germline V gene. Alongside a J-beta primer mix, a sample-barcoded 5' primer served in a second PCR lasting 7 to 11 cycles. TCRdb fed the 5' RACE reads into MiXCR, producing one record per CDR3 protein. The table shows more than 1,000,000 distinct CDR3 sequences, with under 30% occurring only once. This same sample was also taken into another study, of T cells of mothers and their children.

The sequence was collected from a girl between 2 and 10 years old in good health. V is TRBV28 and J is TRBJ2-5; a possible D gene is TRBD1 (6 bases). The specimen sequenced was blood. The CDR3 region is CASSLRQAQETQYF. The CDR3 DNA is TGTGCCAGCAGTTTAAGACAGGCCCAAGAGACCCAGTACTTC.